Listed below are T cell receptor beta chains from one sample, sequenced in a study of graft-versus-host responses after intestinal transplantation. TCRdb's table, derived via immunoSEQ multiplex PCR, lists solely in-frame clones and lacks some. The sample contains tens of thousands of clones, around 87% of which appear only once. The sequencing used ileum tissue, collected approximately 200 days after intestinal transplant. All receptors derive from a human patient who received an intestinal transplant, so some T cells may come from the graft donor. The CDR3 runs from the conserved cysteine through the conserved F or W. The D gene is left open where the match is weak. Clone size is stated in some rows and not others, as once, few, many or a class when expanded.

abundance: NA; v_gene: TRBV5-1; j_gene: TRBJ2-7; d_gene: NA; CDR3aa: CASEQGPGLYEQYF; CDR3nt: TGCGCCAGCGAACAGGGTCCCGGGCTCTACGAGCAGTACTTC
abundance: once; v_gene: TRBV6-5; j_gene: TRBJ2-3; d_gene: NA; CDR3aa: CASRIRRNTDTQYF; CDR3nt: TGTGCCAGCAGGATTAGGCGGAACACAGATACGCAGTATTTT
abundance: NA; v_gene: TRBV7-8; j_gene: TRBJ2-5; d_gene: NA; CDR3aa: CASRSTGRGRETQYF; CDR3nt: TGTGCCAGCAGATCGACCGGGAGAGGACGAGAGACCCAGTACTTC
abundance: NA; v_gene: TRBV9; j_gene: TRBJ2-1; d_gene: TRBD2; CDR3aa: CASSEFSGGASDEQFF; CDR3nt: TGTGCCAGCAGCGAATTTAGCGGGGGGGCGAGCGATGAGCAGTTCTTC
abundance: NA; v_gene: TRBV25-1; j_gene: TRBJ2-3; d_gene: NA; CDR3aa: CASSAGTDTQYF; CDR3nt: TGTGCCAGCAGTGCGGGCACAGATACGCAGTATTTT
abundance: NA; v_gene: TRBV9; j_gene: TRBJ1-1; d_gene: TRBD1; CDR3aa: CASSVSSQGAGTEAFF; CDR3nt: TGTGCCAGCAGCGTCTCCTCACAGGGGGCAGGTACTGAAGCTTTCTTT
abundance: NA; v_gene: TRBV11-2; j_gene: TRBJ2-7; d_gene: NA; CDR3aa: CASSPRLSSYEQYF; CDR3nt: TGTGCCAGCAGCCCTCGACTTAGCTCCTACGAGCAGTACTTC
abundance: NA; v_gene: TRBV30; j_gene: TRBJ2-7; d_gene: NA; CDR3aa: CAWDPRWYF; CDR3nt: TGTGCCTGGGACCCTCGGTGGTACTTC
abundance: NA; v_gene: TRBV5-1; j_gene: TRBJ2-7; d_gene: NA; CDR3aa: CASSSQGGMYEQYF; CDR3nt: TGCGCCAGCAGTTCCCAGGGGGGCATGTACGAGCAGTACTTC
abundance: NA; v_gene: TRBV10-3; j_gene: TRBJ1-3; d_gene: NA; CDR3aa: CAISESNTGGNTIYF; CDR3nt: TGTGCCATCAGTGAGTCAAACACTGGGGGAAACACCATATATTTT
abundance: NA; v_gene: TRBV7-3; j_gene: TRBJ2-5; d_gene: NA; CDR3aa: CASSLSRRSETQYF; CDR3nt: TGTGCCAGCAGCCTAAGTAGGCGGTCAGAGACCCAGTACTTC
abundance: NA; v_gene: TRBV19; j_gene: TRBJ2-3; d_gene: NA; CDR3aa: CASSMTATDTQYF; CDR3nt: TGTGCCAGTAGTATGACAGCCACAGATACGCAGTATTTT
abundance: NA; v_gene: TRBV28; j_gene: TRBJ1-5; d_gene: NA; CDR3aa: CASSPRQIMQPQHF; CDR3nt: TGTGCCAGCAGTCCCAGACAGATTATGCAGCCCCAGCATTTT
abundance: NA; v_gene: TRBV2; j_gene: TRBJ2-1; d_gene: TRBD1; CDR3aa: CASRQGALNEQFF; CDR3nt: TGTGCCAGTAGACAGGGGGCGTTGAATGAGCAGTTCTTC
abundance: NA; v_gene: TRBV28; j_gene: TRBJ1-4; d_gene: NA; CDR3aa: CASSFNPDEKLFF; CDR3nt: TGTGCCAGCAGTTTTAACCCCGATGAAAAACTGTTTTTT
abundance: NA; v_gene: TRBV4-1; j_gene: TRBJ2-7; d_gene: NA; CDR3aa: CASSLILALSYEQYF; CDR3nt: TGCGCCAGCAGCCTTATATTAGCGCTCTCCTACGAGCAGTACTTC
abundance: NA; v_gene: TRBV9; j_gene: TRBJ2-5; d_gene: TRBD1; CDR3aa: CASSGQGTQETQYF; CDR3nt: TGTGCCAGCAGCGGACAGGGGACCCAAGAGACCCAGTACTTC
abundance: NA; v_gene: TRBV6-5; j_gene: TRBJ2-7; d_gene: NA; CDR3aa: CASSYGQEYEQYF; CDR3nt: TGTGCCAGCAGTTATGGGCAGGAGTACGAGCAGTACTTC
abundance: NA; v_gene: TRBV11-3; j_gene: TRBJ2-1; d_gene: NA; CDR3aa: CASKVGAAYNEQFF; CDR3nt: TGTGCCAGCAAGGTAGGTGCTGCTTACAATGAGCAGTTCTTC
abundance: few; v_gene: TRBV27; j_gene: TRBJ2-7; d_gene: NA; CDR3aa: CASGGTAYEQYF; CDR3nt: TGTGCCAGCGGAGGGACTGCCTACGAGCAGTACTTC
abundance: once; v_gene: TRBV19; j_gene: TRBJ2-1; d_gene: NA; CDR3aa: CASSIFHNEQFF; CDR3nt: TGTGCCAGTAGTATATTTCACAATGAGCAGTTCTTC
abundance: NA; v_gene: TRBV7-8; j_gene: TRBJ2-7; d_gene: TRBD1; CDR3aa: CASSSRGQVEYEQYF; CDR3nt: TGTGCCAGCAGCTCCAGGGGGCAAGTAGAGTACGAGCAGTACTTC
abundance: NA; v_gene: TRBV2; j_gene: TRBJ2-7; d_gene: TRBD1; CDR3aa: CASRDRGYEQYF; CDR3nt: TGTGCCAGCAGGGACAGGGGCTACGAGCAGTACTTC
abundance: NA; v_gene: TRBV18; j_gene: TRBJ2-3; d_gene: NA; CDR3aa: CASPQGWIGDTQYF; CDR3nt: TGTGCCAGCCCCCAGGGGTGGATAGGGGATACGCAGTATTTT
abundance: NA; v_gene: TRBV4-2; j_gene: TRBJ2-1; d_gene: TRBD2; CDR3aa: CASSHASGAYNEQFF; CDR3nt: TGTGCCAGCAGCCACGCTAGCGGGGCGTACAATGAGCAGTTCTTC
abundance: NA; v_gene: TRBV20-1; j_gene: TRBJ2-1; d_gene: NA; CDR3aa: CSASGNNEQFF; CDR3nt: TGCAGTGCTAGCGGGAACAATGAGCAGTTCTTC
abundance: once; v_gene: TRBV7-6; j_gene: TRBJ1-2; d_gene: NA; CDR3aa: CASSLAYQTGGYTF; CDR3nt: TGTGCCAGCAGCTTAGCGTACCAGACGGGCGGCTACACCTTC
abundance: NA; v_gene: TRBV27; j_gene: TRBJ2-7; d_gene: TRBD2; CDR3aa: CASRRPGGGTYEQYF; CDR3nt: TGTGCCAGCAGGCGTCCGGGGGGGGGCACCTACGAGCAGTACTTC
abundance: once; v_gene: TRBV5-1; j_gene: TRBJ1-1; d_gene: NA; CDR3aa: CASRDQAMNTEAFF; CDR3nt: TGCGCCAGCAGGGATCAGGCCATGAACACTGAAGCTTTCTTT
abundance: NA; v_gene: TRBV28; j_gene: TRBJ2-7; d_gene: TRBD1; CDR3aa: CASTTTGQGAREQYF; CDR3nt: TGTGCCAGCACCACCACTGGACAGGGGGCAAGGGAGCAGTACTTC
abundance: NA; v_gene: TRBV19; j_gene: TRBJ2-6; d_gene: NA; CDR3aa: CASSQAGAGANVLTF; CDR3nt: TGTGCCAGTAGTCAGGCCGGAGCTGGGGCCAACGTCCTGACTTTC
abundance: once; v_gene: TRBV2; j_gene: TRBJ1-4; d_gene: NA; CDR3aa: CASRSTGSISEKLFF; CDR3nt: TGTGCCAGCAGATCCACAGGGTCAATTTCTGAAAAACTGTTTTTT
abundance: large; v_gene: TRBV5-1; j_gene: TRBJ2-2; d_gene: TRBD1; CDR3aa: CASSPHRGNTGELFF; CDR3nt: TGCGCCAGCAGCCCCCACAGGGGAAACACCGGGGAGCTGTTTTTT
abundance: medium-sized; v_gene: TRBV5-1; j_gene: TRBJ1-1; d_gene: NA; CDR3aa: CASSFRTNTEAFF; CDR3nt: TGCGCCAGCAGCTTTAGGACGAACACTGAAGCTTTCTTT
abundance: NA; v_gene: TRBV5-1; j_gene: TRBJ1-2; d_gene: NA; CDR3aa: CASSDGELYGYTF; CDR3nt: TGCGCCAGCAGCGACGGAGAGCTCTATGGCTACACCTTC
abundance: NA; v_gene: TRBV30; j_gene: TRBJ2-2; d_gene: NA; CDR3aa: CAWSVGSGELFF; CDR3nt: TGTGCCTGGAGTGTAGGATCCGGGGAGCTGTTTTTT
abundance: large; v_gene: TRBV2; j_gene: TRBJ1-4; d_gene: NA; CDR3aa: CASSEATRPSEKLFF; CDR3nt: TGTGCCAGCAGTGAAGCGACGCGACCGAGTGAAAAACTGTTTTTT
abundance: NA; v_gene: TRBV5-1; j_gene: TRBJ2-7; d_gene: NA; CDR3aa: CASSLVCPYF; CDR3nt: TGCGCCAGCAGCTTGGTATGCCCCTACTTC
abundance: NA; v_gene: TRBV7-9; j_gene: TRBJ1-6; d_gene: NA; CDR3aa: CASSPSDPNSPLHF; CDR3nt: TGTGCCAGCAGCCCGAGTGACCCAAATTCACCCCTCCACTTT
abundance: NA; v_gene: TRBV4-1; j_gene: TRBJ1-5; d_gene: TRBD1; CDR3aa: CASSQWGQSPQPQHF; CDR3nt: TGCGCCAGCAGCCAGTGGGGACAGTCCCCACAGCCCCAGCATTTT
abundance: NA; v_gene: TRBV4-1; j_gene: TRBJ2-2; d_gene: NA; CDR3aa: CASSHPGYTGELFF; CDR3nt: TGCGCCAGCAGCCATCCAGGGTACACCGGGGAGCTGTTTTTT
abundance: NA; v_gene: TRBV19; j_gene: TRBJ2-3; d_gene: TRBD2; CDR3aa: CASSPRRASGSTDTQYF; CDR3nt: TGTGCCAGTAGTCCCCGCCGGGCTAGCGGATCCACAGATACGCAGTATTTT
abundance: NA; v_gene: TRBV28; j_gene: TRBJ1-4; d_gene: NA; CDR3aa: CASSFGGMSEKLFF; CDR3nt: TGTGCCAGCAGTTTCGGGGGGATGAGTGAAAAACTGTTTTTT
abundance: NA; v_gene: TRBV6-1; j_gene: TRBJ2-1; d_gene: NA; CDR3aa: CASSEYYGYEQFF; CDR3nt: TGTGCCAGCAGTGAATATTATGGGTATGAGCAGTTCTTC
abundance: NA; v_gene: TRBV29-1; j_gene: TRBJ2-7; d_gene: NA; CDR3aa: CSVRRVVAGGYEQYF; CDR3nt: TGCAGCGTCAGACGGGTAGTTGCAGGGGGGTACGAGCAGTACTTC
abundance: NA; v_gene: TRBV6-5; j_gene: TRBJ2-5; d_gene: NA; CDR3aa: CASSYLAGRRETQYF; CDR3nt: TGTGCCAGCAGTTACTTGGCAGGGAGGAGGGAGACCCAGTACTTC
abundance: NA; v_gene: TRBV7-9; j_gene: TRBJ2-7; d_gene: TRBD1; CDR3aa: CASSLGDRFTYEQYF; CDR3nt: TGTGCCAGCAGCTTAGGGGACAGGTTCACCTACGAGCAGTACTTC
abundance: NA; v_gene: TRBV9; j_gene: TRBJ1-2; d_gene: NA; CDR3aa: CASSPETGLYGYTF; CDR3nt: TGTGCCAGCAGCCCAGAAACAGGTCTCTATGGCTACACCTTC